One sample yielded the 26 T cell receptor beta chains listed below, sequenced in a study of control samples from healthy donors and cancer patients. Sequencing was performed with immunoSEQ multiplex PCR; in TCRdb, only in-frame clones are kept and a portion is missing. The repertoire holds more than 95,000 clones, with more than 85% as singletons. The source material was blood. The receptors were sampled from a man younger than 45 in good health.

As regards this clone: The germline gene is not matched at one end of the junction; a read error may be the cause. The DNA of the CDR3 is TGTGCCGGCAGGTCTAGCGGGGAACACAATGAGCAGTTCTTC. Translating it yields CAGRSSGEHNEQFF. The J gene is TRBJ2-1, the V gene TRBV7-9; 9 nucleotides agree with TRBD2. The germline CDR1 and CDR2 sequences are SEHNR and FQNEAQ (reference sequence). This CDR3 region has 14 residues.

The gene calls are TRBV24-1 and TRBJ1-3; 8 nucleotides agree with TRBD1. V lost 7 bases, J lost 4 bases, and 5 bases stayed unmatched. The CDR3 runs to 14 residues. CDR1 and CDR2 (germline): KGHDR, SFDVKD. CDR3 protein: CATRGQDPGNTIYF. The DNA for the CDR3 is TGTGCCACCAGGGGACAGGATCCAGGAAACACCATATATTTT.

V usage is TRBV12-5 and J usage is TRBJ1-1; TRBD1 matches 8 bases. Germline trimming cut 3 bases from V and 3 bases from J; bases unmatched to any gene: 9. The CDR3 is 16 amino acids. CDR1 LGHNT and CDR2 FRNRAP come from the germline V gene. CDR3 sequence: CASGLRVGGQDTEAFF. CDR3 in DNA: TGTGCTAGTGGTTTAAGGGTAGGGGGACAGGACACTGAAGCTTTCTTT.

The rearrangement joins TRBV6-5 to TRBJ2-3; no clear D gene. The CDR3 runs to 12 residues. The germline CDR1 and CDR2 sequences are MNHEY and SVGAGI. Trimming took off 5 bases at V and 8 bases at J, with 11 bases between the two ends. This chain's CDR3 is CASSQPGPTQYF. The CDR3 DNA sequence: TGTGCCAGCAGTCAGCCGGGTCCTACGCAGTATTTT.

The chain joins TRBV7-9 to TRBJ1-3; D call uncertain. The CDR3 spans 15 residues. Germline assignment: CDR1 SEHNR and CDR2 FQNEAQ (reference sequence). V dropped 5 bases and J dropped 2 bases, with 13 bases sitting between them. This CDR3 is CASSPGPLAGNTIYF. Here the CDR3 DNA reads TGTGCCAGCAGCCCTGGGCCCCTAGCTGGAAACACCATATATTTT. Using reference TRBV7-9 and TRBJ1-3 for the parts outside the CDR3, the full variable domain is DTGVSQNPRHKITKRGQNVTFRCDPISEHNRLYWYRQTLGQGPEFLTYFQNEAQLEKSRLLSDRFSAERPKGSFSTLEIQRTEQGDSAMYLCASSPGPLAGNTIYFGEGSWLTVV.

The V call is TRBV6-6, the J call TRBJ1-5; TRBD1 agrees at 9 bases. This CDR3 is 14 amino acids long. Germline V lookup: CDR1 MNHNY, CDR2 SVGAGI (reference sequence). V shed 5 bases and J 5 bases; nucleotides not matched to a gene: 4. The chain's CDR3 is CASSKTGGDQPQHF. The CDR3 nucleotides are TGTGCCAGCAGTAAGACAGGGGGAGATCAGCCCCAGCATTTT.

V is TRBV11-2 and J is TRBJ1-5; no reliable D call. Looked up from germline, CDR1 is SGHAT and CDR2 is FQNNGV. The CDR3 has 14 amino acids. The V and J ends lost 5 bases and 2 bases respectively, with 10 bases between them. CDR3 in amino acids: CASSTALGNQPQHF. CDR3 in DNA: TGTGCCAGCAGCACGGCCCTCGGCAATCAGCCCCAGCATTTT.

This rearrangement joins TRBV15 to TRBJ1-2; unclear D gene. The CDR3 contains 12 residues. V was cut by 8 bases and J by 4 bases, with 11 bases left in between. CDR1 LNHNV and CDR2 YYDKDF come from the germline V gene (reference sequence). This CDR3 reads CATSEVFYGYTF. The CDR3, as DNA: TGTGCCACCTCCGAGGTATTCTATGGCTACACCTTC.

J is TRBJ1-2 and V is TRBV9; TRBD1 agrees at 12 bases. Trimming removed 4 bases from V and 8 bases from J; junction bases left unmatched: 9. Germline loops: CDR1 SGDLS, CDR2 YYNGEE. This CDR3 has 15 amino acids. CDR3 coding DNA: TGTGCCAGCAGCCCGCGCGGGACAGGGGGCCCGGGCTACACCTTC. It specifies CASSPRGTGGPGYTF. The full variable domain, its missing parts supplied by reference TRBV9 and TRBJ1-2, is DSGVTQTPKHLITATGQRVTLRCSPRSGDLSVYWYQQSLDQGLQFLIQYYNGEERAKGNILERFSAQQFPDLHSELNLSSLELGDSALYFCASSPRGTGGPGYTFGSGTRLTVV.

V and J are TRBV30 and TRBJ1-1; unclear D gene. The CDR3 is made up of 13 amino acids. V was cut by 4 bases and J by 1 base, with 10 bases left in between. Germline V gene sequence: CDR1 GTSNPN, CDR2 SVGIG (reference sequence). CDR3 protein: CAWMTVSNTEAFF. CDR3 sequence (DNA): TGTGCCTGGATGACCGTTTCGAACACTGAAGCTTTCTTT.

In this sample, this clone turned up once. The chain is built from TRBV6-5 and TRBJ1-1; D gene ambiguous. CDR1 and CDR2 from the germline V gene are MNHEY and SVGAGI. The CDR3 runs 10 residues. Trimming took 6 bases from V and 11 from J, leaving 10 bases between them. The DNA for the CDR3 is TGTGCCAGCAGGTCCTATAGGGCTTTCTTT. It specifies CASRSYRAFF.

The genes are TRBV4-2 and TRBJ1-1, with unresolved D. Germline V lookup: CDR1 LGHNA, CDR2 YNFKEQ. Trimming took 4 bases from V and 4 from J, leaving 7 bases between them. The CDR3 is made up of 12 amino acids. In DNA form, the CDR3 reads TGTGCCAGCAGCCCCGTGGGCACTGAAGCTTTCTTT. Protein product: CASSPVGTEAFF.

V usage is TRBV5-1 and J usage is TRBJ1-6; 10 bases line up with TRBD1. Germline CDR1 and CDR2: SGHRS and YFSETQ. J gave up 6 bases and V 4 bases, and 7 bases lay outside the gene matches. CDR3 size: 16 residues. Here the CDR3 reads CASSGTGQGFNSPLHF. CDR3 bases: TGCGCCAGCAGCGGGACGGGACAGGGGTTTAATTCACCCCTCCACTTT.

The genes are TRBV3-1 (or the pseudogene TRBV3-2) and TRBJ2-5, with TRBD2 identical over 8 bases. V shed 4 bases, J shed 5 bases, and the junction held 12 bases outside the gene matches. This CDR3 has 16 amino acids. Germline V gene data show CDR1 as LGHDT and CDR2 as YNNKEL (reference sequence). CDR3 residues: CASSLEELAEWETQYF. The CDR3 DNA is TGTGCCAGCAGCCTGGAGGAACTAGCGGAGTGGGAGACCCAGTACTTC.

This clone was seen once. The CDR3 protein is CASSGIGTGSDTQYF. DNA of the CDR3: TGTGCCAGCAGCGGAATAGGGACAGGGTCAGATACGCAGTATTTT. The V and J genes are TRBV9 and TRBJ2-3; 9 bases line up with TRBD1. Germline loops: CDR1 SGDLS, CDR2 YYNGEE. The trim removed 3 bases at V and 4 bases at J, leaving 6 bases unmatched. This CDR3 has 15 amino acids.

J is TRBJ1-1 and V is TRBV4-2, with TRBD1 matching 7 bases. The trim removed 2 bases at V and 4 bases at J, leaving 7 bases unmatched. Germline V gives CDR1 LGHNA, CDR2 YNFKEQ. This CDR3 has 15 amino acids. CDR3 sequence: CASSQNPQGGTEAFF. CDR3 coding DNA: TGTGCCAGCAGCCAAAACCCCCAGGGGGGCACTGAAGCTTTCTTT.

V gene TRBV12-3 or TRBV12-4 combines with J gene TRBJ2-3; D call uncertain. The CDR3 length is 13 residues. Deletions cut 11 bases from V and 0 bases from J, with 12 bases between. DNA for the CDR3: TGTGCCTGGGCTGGCTCTAGCACAGATACGCAGTATTTT. This translates into CAWAGSSTDTQYF.

The chain has TRBV5-1 and TRBJ1-1; D gene uncertain. The CDR3 totals 12 residues. Trimming shortened V by 1 base and J by 5 bases, and 6 bases separated the two germline ends. The germline V gene encodes CDR1 SGHRS and CDR2 YFSETQ. CDR3 bases: TGCGCCAGCAGCTTGATCGCTACTGAAGCTTTCTTT. Its translation is CASSLIATEAFF.

J is TRBJ1-2 and V is TRBV10-1, with D unclear. The V and J ends lost 7 bases and 8 bases respectively, with 5 bases between them. Germline lookup yields CDR1 WNHNN and CDR2 SYGVQD (reference sequence). The CDR3 covers 9 residues. CDR3 sequence: CASTGGYTF. The CDR3 DNA is TGCGCCAGCACGGGAGGCTACACCTTC.

The chain links TRBV6-5 to TRBJ2-3; unclear D gene. This CDR3 is built from 14 residues. Germline V lookup: CDR1 MNHEY, CDR2 SVGAGI. V gave up 8 bases and J gave up 2 bases, with 14 bases separating them. The CDR3 sequence is CASFGLGVTDTQYF. CDR3 bases: TGTGCCAGCTTCGGGTTAGGCGTCACAGATACGCAGTATTTT.

The rearrangement joins TRBV11-2 to TRBJ2-3, with D perhaps assigned TRBD1 or TRBD2 (5 bases each). The germline V and J ends were trimmed by 4 bases and 0 bases, with 5 bases remaining between them. From germline, CDR1 is SGHAT and CDR2 FQNNGV. The CDR3 contains 13 residues. The CDR3 nucleotides are TGTGCCAGCAGCTGGGGGAGCACAGATACGCAGTATTTT. This gives the protein CASSWGSTDTQYF.

The chain uses TRBV6-5 and TRBJ2-3, with 7 bases lining up with TRBD1. This CDR3 is 15 amino acids long. Trimming removed 5 bases from V and 2 bases from J; junction bases left unmatched: 7. The germline V gene has CDR1 MNHEY and CDR2 SVGAGI. The CDR3 here is CASSRSDRYTDTQYF. In nucleotides, the CDR3 is TGTGCCAGCAGTAGGTCGGACAGGTACACAGATACGCAGTATTTT.

This rearrangement joins TRBV3-1 (or the pseudogene TRBV3-2) to TRBJ1-1; no clear D. The V gene's germline CDR1 is LGHDT and CDR2 YNNKEL (reference sequence). The CDR3 covers 14 residues. V was trimmed by 1 base and J by 1 base, leaving 7 bases between them. The CDR3 DNA reads TGTGCCAGCAGCCAAGCACAGAGGAACACTGAAGCTTTCTTT. This gives the protein CASSQAQRNTEAFF.

The rearrangement links TRBV5-1 to TRBJ2-3, with 9 bases identical to TRBD2. With V trimmed by 0 bases and J by 4 bases, 6 bases remained unmatched. Germline-derived CDR1 and CDR2 are SGHRS and YFSETQ. This CDR3 has 16 amino acids. CDR3 residues: CASSLAASGDADTQYF. The CDR3 region has the DNA TGCGCCAGCAGCTTGGCCGCTAGCGGGGATGCAGATACGCAGTATTTT.

The chain links TRBV29-1 to TRBJ1-4; no clear D. The CDR3 consists of 12 residues. Germline values: CDR1 SQVTM, CDR2 ANQGSEA. Between the trimmed V and J ends, which lost 4 bases and 7 bases, there was a span of 10 bases. CDR3 coding DNA: TGCAGCGTTGGCAGCCTTGGTGAAAAACTGTTTTTT. It encodes CSVGSLGEKLFF. The whole variable domain, filled in from reference TRBV29-1 and TRBJ1-4, reads SAVISQKPSRDICQRGTSLTIQCQVDSQVTMMFWYRQQPGQSLTLIATANQGSEATYESGFVIDKFPISRPNLTFSTLTVSNMSPEDSSIYLCSVGSLGEKLFFGSGTQLSVL.

This chain uses TRBV27 with TRBJ1-1, with D perhaps TRBD1 (5 bases). Germline V CDR1 and CDR2: MNHEY, SMNVEV (reference sequence). V lost 4 bases, J lost 1 base, and 10 bases lay in between. The CDR3 contains 14 residues. The CDR3 coding sequence is TGTGCCAGCAGTTCCAACACAGGGAACACTGAAGCTTTCTTT. It encodes CASSSNTGNTEAFF.